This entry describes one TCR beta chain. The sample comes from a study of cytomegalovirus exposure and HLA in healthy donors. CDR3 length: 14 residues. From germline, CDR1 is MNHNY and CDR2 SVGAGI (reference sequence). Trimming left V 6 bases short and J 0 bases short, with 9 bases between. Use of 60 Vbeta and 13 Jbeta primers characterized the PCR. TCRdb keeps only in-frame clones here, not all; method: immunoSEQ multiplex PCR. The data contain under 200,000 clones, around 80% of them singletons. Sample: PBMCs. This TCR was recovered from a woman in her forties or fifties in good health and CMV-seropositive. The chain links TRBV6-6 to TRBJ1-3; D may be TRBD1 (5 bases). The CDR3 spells CASSPDSSGNTIYF. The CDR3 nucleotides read TGTGCCAGCAGCCCCGACAGCTCTGGAAACACCATATATTTT.